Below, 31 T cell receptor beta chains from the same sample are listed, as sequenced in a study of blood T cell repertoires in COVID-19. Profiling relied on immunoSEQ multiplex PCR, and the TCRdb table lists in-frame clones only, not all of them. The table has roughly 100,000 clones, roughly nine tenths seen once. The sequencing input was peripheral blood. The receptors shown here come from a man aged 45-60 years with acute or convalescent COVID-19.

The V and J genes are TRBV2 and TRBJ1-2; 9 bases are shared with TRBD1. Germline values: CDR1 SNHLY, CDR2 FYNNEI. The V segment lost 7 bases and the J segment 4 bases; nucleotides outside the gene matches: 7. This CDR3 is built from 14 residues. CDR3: CASIGQGTSYGYTF. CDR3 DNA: TGTGCCAGCATTGGACAGGGGACCTCCTATGGCTACACCTTC.

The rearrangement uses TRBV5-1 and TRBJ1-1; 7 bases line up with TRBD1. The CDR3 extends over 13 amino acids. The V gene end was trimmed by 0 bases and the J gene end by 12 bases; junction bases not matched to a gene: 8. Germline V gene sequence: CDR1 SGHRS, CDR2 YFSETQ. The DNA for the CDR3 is TGCGCCAGCAGCTTGGCCGGGGGACAGAAAACTTTCTTT. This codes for CASSLAGGQKTFF.

The CDR3 DNA reads as TGCGCCAGCAGCCTATACAGGGGGCGCGGAAAACTGTTTTTT. It specifies CASSLYRGRGKLFF. The rearrangement joins TRBV4-3 to TRBJ1-4; 9 bases are shared with TRBD1. Germline V lookup: CDR1 LGHNA, CDR2 YSLEER. The CDR3 is 14 amino acids. V trimming: 4 bases; J trimming: 10 bases; junction bases outside the gene matches: 7.

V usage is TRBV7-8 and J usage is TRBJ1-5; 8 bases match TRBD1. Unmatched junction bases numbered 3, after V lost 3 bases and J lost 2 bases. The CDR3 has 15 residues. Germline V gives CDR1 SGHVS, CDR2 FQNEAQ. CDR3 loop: CASSFPGGRNQPQHF. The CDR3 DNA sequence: TGTGCCAGCAGCTTTCCAGGGGGCCGCAATCAGCCCCAGCATTTT.

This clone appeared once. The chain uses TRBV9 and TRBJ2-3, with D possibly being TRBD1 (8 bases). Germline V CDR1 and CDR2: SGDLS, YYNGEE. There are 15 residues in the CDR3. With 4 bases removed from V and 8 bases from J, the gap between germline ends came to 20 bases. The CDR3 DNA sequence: TGTGCCAGCAGCACAGGGGGGGATCTGGGAGGTACGCAGTATTTT. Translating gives CASSTGGDLGGTQYF.

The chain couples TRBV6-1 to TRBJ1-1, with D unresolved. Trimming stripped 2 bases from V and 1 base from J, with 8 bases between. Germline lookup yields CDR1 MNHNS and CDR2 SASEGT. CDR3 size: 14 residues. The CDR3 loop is CASSEISGNTEAFF. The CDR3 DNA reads TGTGCCAGCAGTGAAATTTCAGGGAACACTGAAGCTTTCTTT.

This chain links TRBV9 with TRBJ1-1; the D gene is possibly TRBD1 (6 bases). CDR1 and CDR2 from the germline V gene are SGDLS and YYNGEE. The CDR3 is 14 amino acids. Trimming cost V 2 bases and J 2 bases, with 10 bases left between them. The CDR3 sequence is CASSVAGVNTEAFF. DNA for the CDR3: TGTGCCAGCAGCGTGGCAGGGGTTAACACTGAAGCTTTCTTT.

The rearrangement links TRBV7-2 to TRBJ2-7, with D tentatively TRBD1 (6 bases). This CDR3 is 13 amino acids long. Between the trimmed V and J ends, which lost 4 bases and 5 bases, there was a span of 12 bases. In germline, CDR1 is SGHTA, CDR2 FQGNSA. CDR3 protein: CASSSYTGNEQYF. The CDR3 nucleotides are TGTGCCAGCAGCTCATATACAGGGAACGAGCAGTACTTC. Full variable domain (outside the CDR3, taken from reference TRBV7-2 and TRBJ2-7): GAGVSQSPSNKVTEKGKDVELRCDPISGHTALYWYRQSLGQGLEFLIYFQGNSAPDKSGLPSDRFSAERTGGSVSTLTIQRTQQEDSAVYLCASSSYTGNEQYFGPGTRLTVT.

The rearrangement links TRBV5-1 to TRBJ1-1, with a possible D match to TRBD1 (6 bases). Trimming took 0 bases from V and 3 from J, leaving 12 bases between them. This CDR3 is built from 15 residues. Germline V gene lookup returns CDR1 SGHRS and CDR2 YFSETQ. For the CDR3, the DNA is TGCGCCAGCAGCTTGGCGCGGGGGGCGGACACTGAAGCTTTCTTT. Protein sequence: CASSLARGADTEAFF.

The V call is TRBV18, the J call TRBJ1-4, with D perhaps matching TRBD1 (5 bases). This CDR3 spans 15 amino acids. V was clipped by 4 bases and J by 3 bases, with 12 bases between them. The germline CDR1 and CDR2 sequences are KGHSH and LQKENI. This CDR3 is CASSRLTVSNEKLFF. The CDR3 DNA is TGTGCCAGCTCACGGTTGACAGTCTCTAATGAAAAACTGTTTTTT. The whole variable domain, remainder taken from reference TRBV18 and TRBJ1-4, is NAGVMQNPRHLVRRRGQEARLRCSPMKGHSHVYWYRQLPEEGLKFMVYLQKENIIDESGMPKERFSAEFPKEGPSILRIQQVVRGDSAAYFCASSRLTVSNEKLFFGSGTQLSVL.

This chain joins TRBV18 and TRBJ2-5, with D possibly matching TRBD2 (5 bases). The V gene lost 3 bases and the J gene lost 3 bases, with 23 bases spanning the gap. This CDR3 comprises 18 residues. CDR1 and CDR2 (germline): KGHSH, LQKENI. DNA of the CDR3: TGTGCCAGCTCACCTTACGCCGAGACTATGGGATCGGAAGAGACCCAGTACTTC. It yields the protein CASSPYAETMGSEETQYF.

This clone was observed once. The CDR3 loop reads CASSDPGQGNNSPLHF. CDR3 DNA sequence: TGTGCCAGCAGTGATCCCGGACAGGGCAATAATTCACCCCTCCACTTT. The chain employs TRBV25-1 and TRBJ1-6; the match to TRBD1 covers 8 bases. The CDR3 loop spans 16 amino acids. The trim removed 3 bases at V and 5 bases at J, leaving 6 bases unmatched. CDR1 MGHDK and CDR2 SYGVNS come from the germline V gene.

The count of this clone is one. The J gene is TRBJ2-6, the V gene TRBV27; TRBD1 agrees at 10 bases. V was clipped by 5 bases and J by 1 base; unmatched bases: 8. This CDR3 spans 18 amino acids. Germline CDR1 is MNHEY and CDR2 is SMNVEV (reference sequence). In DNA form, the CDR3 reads TGTGCCAGCAGTAGACCCGGGACAGGGGTTTCTGGGGCCAACGTCCTGACTTTC. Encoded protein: CASSRPGTGVSGANVLTF.

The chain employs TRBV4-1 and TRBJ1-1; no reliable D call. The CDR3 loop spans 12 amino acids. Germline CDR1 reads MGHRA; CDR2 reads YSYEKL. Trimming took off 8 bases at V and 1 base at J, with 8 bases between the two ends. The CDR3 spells CASAGWNTEAFF. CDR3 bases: TGCGCCAGCGCCGGTTGGAACACTGAAGCTTTCTTT.

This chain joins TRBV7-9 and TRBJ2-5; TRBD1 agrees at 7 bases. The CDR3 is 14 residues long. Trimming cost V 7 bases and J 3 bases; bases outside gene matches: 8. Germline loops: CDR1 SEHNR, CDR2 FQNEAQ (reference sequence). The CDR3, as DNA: TGTGCCAGCACCCAATACGGGACAGAAGAGACCCAGTACTTC. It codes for CASTQYGTEETQYF.

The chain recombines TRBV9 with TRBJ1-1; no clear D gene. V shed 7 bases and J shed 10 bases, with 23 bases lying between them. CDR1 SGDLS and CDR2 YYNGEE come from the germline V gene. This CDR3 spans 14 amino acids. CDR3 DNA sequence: TGTGCCAGCGCAACTAACCCGGGGAGGGTTGGAGCTTTCTTT. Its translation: CASATNPGRVGAFF. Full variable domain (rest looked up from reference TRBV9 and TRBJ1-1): DSGVTQTPKHLITATGQRVTLRCSPRSGDLSVYWYQQSLDQGLQFLIQYYNGEERAKGNILERFSAQQFPDLHSELNLSSLELGDSALYFCASATNPGRVGAFFGQGTRLTVV.

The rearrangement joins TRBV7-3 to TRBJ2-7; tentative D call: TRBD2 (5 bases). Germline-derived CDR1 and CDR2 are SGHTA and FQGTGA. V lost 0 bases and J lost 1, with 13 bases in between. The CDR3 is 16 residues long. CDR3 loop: CASSLTGGSFSYEQYF. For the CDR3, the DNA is TGTGCCAGCAGCTTAACCGGAGGATCTTTTTCCTACGAGCAGTACTTC.

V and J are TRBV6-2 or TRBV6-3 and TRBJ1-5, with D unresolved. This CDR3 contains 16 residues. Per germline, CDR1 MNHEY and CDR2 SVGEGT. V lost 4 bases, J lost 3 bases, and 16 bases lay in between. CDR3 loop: CASSSPEMRPNQPQHF. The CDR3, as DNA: TGTGCCAGCAGTTCGCCGGAGATGAGACCCAATCAGCCCCAGCATTTT.

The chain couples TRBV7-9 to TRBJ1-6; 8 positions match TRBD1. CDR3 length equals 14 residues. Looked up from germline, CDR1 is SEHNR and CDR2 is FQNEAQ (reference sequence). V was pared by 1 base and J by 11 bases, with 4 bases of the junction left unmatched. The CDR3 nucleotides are TGTGCCAGCAGCTTAGGGACAGGGTACACACCCCTCCACTTT. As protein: CASSLGTGYTPLHF. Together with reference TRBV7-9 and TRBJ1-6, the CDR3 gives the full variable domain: DTGVSQNPRHKITKRGQNVTFRCDPISEHNRLYWYRQTLGQGPEFLTYFQNEAQLEKSRLLSDRFSAERPKGSFSTLEIQRTEQGDSAMYLCASSLGTGYTPLHFGNGTRLTVT.

This CDR3 is CASSLEPGGNTEAFF. The CDR3 DNA follows: TGTGCCAGCAGCTTAGAGCCAGGAGGGAACACTGAAGCTTTCTTT. The gene calls are TRBV7-8 and TRBJ1-1; D is ambiguous. The ends were cut back, 1 base at V and 1 base at J, with 10 bases in the middle. The CDR3 consists of 15 residues. CDR1 is SGHVS and CDR2 is FQNEAQ in the germline V gene. Drawing the rest from reference TRBV7-8 and TRBJ1-1, the complete variable domain is GAGVSQSPRYKVAKRGQDVALRCDPISGHVSLFWYQQALGQGPEFLTYFQNEAQLDKSGLPSDRFFAERPEGSVSTLKIQRTQQEDSAVYLCASSLEPGGNTEAFFGQGTRLTVV.

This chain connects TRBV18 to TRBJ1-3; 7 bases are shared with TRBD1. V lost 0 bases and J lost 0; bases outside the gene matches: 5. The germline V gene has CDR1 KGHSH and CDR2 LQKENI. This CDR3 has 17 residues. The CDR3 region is CASSPPDRTSSGNTIYF. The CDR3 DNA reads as TGTGCCAGCTCACCACCGGACAGGACGAGCTCTGGAAACACCATATATTTT.

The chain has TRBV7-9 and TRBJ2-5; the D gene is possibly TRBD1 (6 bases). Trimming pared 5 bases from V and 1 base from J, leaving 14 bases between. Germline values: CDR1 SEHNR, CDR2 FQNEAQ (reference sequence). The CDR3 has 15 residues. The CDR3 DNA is TGTGCCAGCAGCCCAATGACAGGACCCCAAGAGACCCAGTACTTC. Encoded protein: CASSPMTGPQETQYF.

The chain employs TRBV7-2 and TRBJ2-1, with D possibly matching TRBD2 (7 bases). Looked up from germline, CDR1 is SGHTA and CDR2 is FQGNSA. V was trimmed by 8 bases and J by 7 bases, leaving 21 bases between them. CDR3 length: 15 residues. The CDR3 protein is CASSNFVQGGNEQFF. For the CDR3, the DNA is TGTGCCAGCTCTAATTTCGTACAGGGAGGGAATGAGCAGTTCTTC.

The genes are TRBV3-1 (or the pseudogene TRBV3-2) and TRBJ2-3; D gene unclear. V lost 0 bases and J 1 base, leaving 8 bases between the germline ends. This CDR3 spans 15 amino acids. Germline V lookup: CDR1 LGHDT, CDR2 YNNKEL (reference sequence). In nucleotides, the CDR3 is TGTGCCAGCAGCCAAGACCCTACGGGCACAGATACGCAGTATTTT. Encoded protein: CASSQDPTGTDTQYF.

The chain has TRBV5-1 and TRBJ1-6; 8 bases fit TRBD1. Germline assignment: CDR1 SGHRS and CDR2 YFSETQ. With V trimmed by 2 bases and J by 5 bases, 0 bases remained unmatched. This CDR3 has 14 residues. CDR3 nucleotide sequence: TGCGCCAGCAGCTTACAGGGGGATAATTCACCCCTCCACTTT. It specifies CASSLQGDNSPLHF.

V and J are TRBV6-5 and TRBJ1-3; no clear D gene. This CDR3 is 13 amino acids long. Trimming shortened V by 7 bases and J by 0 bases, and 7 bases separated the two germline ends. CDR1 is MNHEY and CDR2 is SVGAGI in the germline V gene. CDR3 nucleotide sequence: TGTGCCAGCACACGGGACTCTGGAAACACCATATATTTT. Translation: CASTRDSGNTIYF.

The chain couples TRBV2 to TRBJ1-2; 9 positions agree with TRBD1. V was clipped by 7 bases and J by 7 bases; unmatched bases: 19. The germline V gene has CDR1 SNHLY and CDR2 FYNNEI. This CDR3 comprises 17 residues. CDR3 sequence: CASTGGDRVIWVGGYTF. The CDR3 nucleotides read TGTGCCAGCACTGGCGGGGACAGGGTGATTTGGGTGGGTGGCTACACCTTC.

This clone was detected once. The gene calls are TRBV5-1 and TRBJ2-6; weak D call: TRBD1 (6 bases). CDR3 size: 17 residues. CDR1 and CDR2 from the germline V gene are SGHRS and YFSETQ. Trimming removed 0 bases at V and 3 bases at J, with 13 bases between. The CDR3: CASSLVLDSVGANVLTF. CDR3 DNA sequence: TGCGCCAGCAGCTTGGTCTTGGACAGTGTTGGGGCCAACGTCCTGACTTTC.

CDR3 coding DNA: TGTGCCAGCAGCTCGGGACAGGGTCATGGCTACACCTTC. Amino acid sequence: CASSSGQGHGYTF. This chain links TRBV3-1 (or the pseudogene TRBV3-2) with TRBJ1-2, with TRBD1 matching 9 bases. J was trimmed by 6 bases and V by 5 bases; bases with no gene match: 4. The germline V gene has CDR1 LGHDT and CDR2 YNNKEL (reference sequence). This CDR3 has 13 amino acids.

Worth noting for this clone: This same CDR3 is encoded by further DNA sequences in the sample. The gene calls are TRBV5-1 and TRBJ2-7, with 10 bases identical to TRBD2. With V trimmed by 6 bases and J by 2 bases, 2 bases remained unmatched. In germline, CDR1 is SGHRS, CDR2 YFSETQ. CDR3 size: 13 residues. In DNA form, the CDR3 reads TGCGCCAGCACGCTAGCGGGGGCCTACGAGCAGTACTTC. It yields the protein CASTLAGAYEQYF. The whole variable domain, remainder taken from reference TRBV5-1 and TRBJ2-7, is KAGVTQTPRYLIKTRGQQVTLSCSPISGHRSVSWYQQTPGQGLQFLFEYFSETQRNKGNFPGRFSGRQFSNSRSEMNVSTLELGDSALYLCASTLAGAYEQYFGPGTRLTVT.

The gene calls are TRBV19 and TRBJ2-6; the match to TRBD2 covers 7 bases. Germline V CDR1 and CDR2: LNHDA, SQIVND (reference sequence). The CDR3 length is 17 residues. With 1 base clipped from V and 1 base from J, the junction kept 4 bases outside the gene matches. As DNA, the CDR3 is TGTGCCAGTAGTATAGGGCGGGGGTCGTCTGGGGCCAACGTCCTGACTTTC. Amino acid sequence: CASSIGRGSSGANVLTF.